Each of the 21 T cell receptor beta chains below was sequenced from the same sample in a study of blood T cell repertoires in COVID-19. Repertoires were generated with immunoSEQ multiplex PCR, while TCRdb's copy carries only in-frame clones and drops some. Seen here are some 56,000 clones, under 90% observed once, and the top ten hold 28%. The sequenced sample was peripheral blood. The receptors originated from a woman aged 80 or over with active or convalescent COVID-19.

The chain joins TRBV11-2 to TRBJ2-5; D is possibly TRBD2 (5 bases). The CDR3 totals 15 residues. V lost 0 bases and J lost 2, with 10 bases in between. Germline CDR1 and CDR2: SGHAT and FQNNGV. The CDR3 region is CASSLDLGKQETQYF. CDR3 nucleotides: TGTGCCAGCAGCTTAGATCTCGGGAAACAAGAGACCCAGTACTTC.

The CDR3 loop reads CASSIEAGITDTQYF. The CDR3 DNA is TGTGCCAGTAGTATAGAGGCAGGGATCACAGATACGCAGTATTTT. V gene TRBV19 combines with J gene TRBJ2-3, with D possibly TRBD1 on 5 matching bases. The CDR3 is 15 amino acids. Germline V gene sequence: CDR1 LNHDA, CDR2 SQIVND (reference sequence). Trimming cost V 0 bases and J 2 bases, with 9 bases left between them.

The rearrangement joins TRBV2 to TRBJ2-5; 11 nucleotides line up with TRBD1. The CDR3 loop spans 17 amino acids. The germline CDR1 and CDR2 sequences are SNHLY and FYNNEI. After removal of 6 bases from V and 1 base from J, the junction contained 10 bases not matched to a gene. DNA of the CDR3: TGTGCCAGCAGGAACTCGCGGGACAGGGGGTCCCAAGAGACCCAGTACTTC. It is translated as CASRNSRDRGSQETQYF. Looking up the rest from reference TRBV2 and TRBJ2-5 gives the full variable domain: EPEVTQTPSHQVTQMGQEVILRCVPISNHLYFYWYRQILGQKVEFLVSFYNNEISEKSEIFDDQFSVERPDGSNFTLKIRSTKLEDSAMYFCASRNSRDRGSQETQYFGPGTRLLVL.

The gene calls are TRBV4-1 and TRBJ2-7; no firm D call. Germline loops: CDR1 MGHRA, CDR2 YSYEKL. This CDR3 is built from 14 residues. Trimming removed 1 base at V and 3 bases at J, with 10 bases between. For the CDR3, the DNA is TGCGCCAGCAGCCAAGTCACCGACTTCTACGAGCAGTACTTC. This sequence encodes CASSQVTDFYEQYF.

J is TRBJ1-2 and V is TRBV6-1; TRBD1 might be the D (5 bases). This CDR3 region has 16 residues. Germline CDR1 MNHNS, CDR2 SASEGT. V was trimmed by 2 bases and J by 0 bases, leaving 13 bases between them. CDR3 region: CASSEPGGASNYGYTF. The CDR3 nucleotides are TGTGCCAGCAGTGAACCCGGAGGGGCCTCTAACTATGGCTACACCTTC.

The rearrangement links TRBV2 to TRBJ2-7; TRBD2 matches 12 bases. The germline gives CDR1 SNHLY, CDR2 FYNNEI. The CDR3 is 14 amino acids. V was pared by 5 bases and J by 5 bases, with 4 bases of the junction left unmatched. The CDR3 bases are TGTGCCAGCAGTCTAGCGGGGGGGAACAACGAGCAGTACTTC. This codes for CASSLAGGNNEQYF. The whole variable domain, filled in from reference TRBV2 and TRBJ2-7, reads EPEVTQTPSHQVTQMGQEVILRCVPISNHLYFYWYRQILGQKVEFLVSFYNNEISEKSEIFDDQFSVERPDGSNFTLKIRSTKLEDSAMYFCASSLAGGNNEQYFGPGTRLTVT.

The chain employs TRBV7-9 and TRBJ1-2; 9 bases fit TRBD1. The CDR3 extends over 15 amino acids. Per the germline V gene, CDR1 is SEHNR and CDR2 is FQNEAQ (reference sequence). J gave up 3 bases and V 5 bases, and 7 bases lay outside the gene matches. DNA for the CDR3: TGTGCCAGCAGCGCCGTTACAGGGGGCGACTATGGCTACACCTTC. This encodes CASSAVTGGDYGYTF.

The rearrangement links TRBV6-1 to TRBJ1-3; D is unresolved. Germline V gene sequence: CDR1 MNHNS, CDR2 SASEGT. V gave up 1 base and J gave up 4 bases, with 8 bases separating them. The CDR3 consists of 14 residues. In DNA form, the CDR3 reads TGTGCCAGCAGTGAAGGGGCCTGGGGAAACACCATATATTTT. Encoded protein: CASSEGAWGNTIYF.

J is TRBJ2-1 and V is TRBV2; 12 nucleotides match TRBD2. Per the germline V gene, CDR1 is SNHLY and CDR2 is FYNNEI. This CDR3 has 14 amino acids. The ends lost 6 bases at V and 16 bases at J; junction bases unmatched: 13. This CDR3 reads CASRETSGGAHGFF. DNA of the CDR3: TGTGCCAGCAGGGAGACTAGCGGGGGCGCCCACGGATTCTTC.

The CDR3 DNA follows: TGCGCCAGCTGTCGGGACAAGCAAGAGACCCAGTACTTC. This sequence encodes CASCRDKQETQYF. The rearrangement links TRBV5-1 to TRBJ2-5; D is perhaps TRBD1 (6 bases). The CDR3 is made up of 13 amino acids. CDR1 is SGHRS and CDR2 is YFSETQ in the germline V gene. Trimming left V 7 bases short and J 2 bases short, with 12 bases between.

Remarks on this clone: The junction and the germline gene differ at one end; a read error may be behind it. The V gene is TRBV5-4, the J gene TRBJ2-1, with 12 bases lining up with TRBD2. Germline values: CDR1 SGHNT, CDR2 YYREEE (reference sequence). The CDR3 has 15 amino acids. Here the CDR3 reads CASSSLAGGQNEQFF. The CDR3 coding sequence is TGTGCCAGCAGCTCCCTAGCGGGGGGGCAGAATGAACAGTTCTTC.

The chain uses TRBV20-1 and TRBJ2-5, with TRBD2 identical over 9 bases. Trimming at V came to 3 bases and at J to 1 base, leaving 6 bases not matched to a gene. The CDR3 totals 15 residues. Germline V gene data show CDR1 as DFQATT and CDR2 as SNEGSKA (reference sequence). CDR3 coding DNA: TGCAGTGCTAGTAGGCTAGCGGGGTCCCAAGAGACCCAGTACTTC. Translation: CSASRLAGSQETQYF.

This rearrangement joins TRBV27 to TRBJ1-5; 9 nucleotides line up with TRBD1. CDR1 is MNHEY, CDR2 SMNVEV, per germline (reference sequence). The CDR3 is 17 residues long. The junction had 12 bases not matched to a gene; V was cut back by 5 bases and J by 4 bases. CDR3 bases: TGTGCCAGCAGTCCGAGGACAGGGGCGGGCAATAATCAGCCCCAGCATTTT. This sequence encodes CASSPRTGAGNNQPQHF.

About this clone: This same CDR3 is encoded by further DNA sequences in the sample. The V call is TRBV4-1, the J call TRBJ1-2; D unresolved. The CDR3 length is 15 residues. Trimming left V 0 bases short and J 1 base short, with 9 bases between. The V gene's germline CDR1 is MGHRA and CDR2 YSYEKL. The chain's CDR3 is CASSQDPRGNYGYTF. The CDR3 DNA sequence: TGCGCCAGCAGCCAAGATCCCCGGGGTAACTATGGCTACACCTTC.

The chain has TRBV7-2 and TRBJ1-2, with D maybe TRBD1 (5 bases). CDR3 length: 17 residues. V shed 5 bases and J shed 5 bases, with 24 bases lying between them. The V gene's germline CDR1 is SGHTA and CDR2 FQGNSA. DNA for the CDR3: TGTGCCAGCAGCCCATCGGGACTCGGCCTCGAGGGGTATGGCTACACCTTC. Translated: CASSPSGLGLEGYGYTF.

The genes are TRBV4-1 and TRBJ2-2; no clear D. CDR3 length equals 16 residues. The germline CDR1 and CDR2 sequences are MGHRA and YSYEKL. V lost 0 bases and J 3 bases, leaving 11 bases between the germline ends. In nucleotides, the CDR3 is TGCGCCAGCAGCCAAGATGAATTAACACACACCGGGGAGCTGTTTTTT. It yields the protein CASSQDELTHTGELFF.

The chain uses TRBV5-1 and TRBJ1-2; 8 bases match TRBD1. This CDR3 spans 13 amino acids. Germline assignment: CDR1 SGHRS and CDR2 YFSETQ. The V and J ends lost 4 bases and 6 bases, in that order; junction bases with no gene match: 5. CDR3 nucleotide sequence: TGCGCCAGCAGCCGACAGGGGTTGGATGGCTACACCTTC. Its translation: CASSRQGLDGYTF.

The chain couples TRBV11-3 to TRBJ2-1; D is undetermined. Germline loops: CDR1 SGHNT, CDR2 YENEEA. This CDR3 spans 13 amino acids. V shed 1 base and J shed 10 bases, with 11 bases lying between them. CDR3 sequence: CASSLVGVREQFF. In nucleotides, the CDR3 is TGTGCCAGCAGCTTAGTGGGTGTGAGGGAGCAGTTCTTC. The full variable domain, with the rest looked up from reference TRBV11-3 and TRBJ2-1, is EAGVVQSPRYKIIEKKQPVAFWCNPISGHNTLYWYLQNLGQGPELLIRYENEEAVDDSQLPKDRFSAERLKGVDSTLKIQPAELGDSAVYLCASSLVGVREQFFGPGTRLTVL.

The CDR3 DNA sequence: TGTGCCAGCAGCTTGGGAGGCTCTATCCTCTACGAGCAGTACTTC. This codes for CASSLGGSILYEQYF. The chain links TRBV5-4 to TRBJ2-7; no definite D call. Germline V gene lookup returns CDR1 SGHNT and CDR2 YYREEE (reference sequence). The CDR3 is 15 amino acids. Trimming stripped 0 bases from V and 3 bases from J, with 13 bases between. Together with reference TRBV5-4 and TRBJ2-7, the CDR3 gives the full variable domain: ETGVTQSPTHLIKTRGQQVTLRCSSQSGHNTVSWYQQALGQGPQFIFQYYREEENGRGNFPPRFSGLQFPNYSSELNVNALELDDSALYLCASSLGGSILYEQYFGPGTRLTVT.

This chain joins TRBV3-1 (or the pseudogene TRBV3-2) and TRBJ2-5, with D perhaps matching TRBD1 (6 bases). Germline lookup yields CDR1 LGHDT and CDR2 YNNKEL (reference sequence). Trimming cost V 2 bases and J 5 bases, with 12 bases left between them. The CDR3 covers 14 residues. CDR3 coding DNA: TGTGCCAGCAGCCAAATGTCAGGGGTGGAGACCCAGTACTTC. This gives the protein CASSQMSGVETQYF.

Only a few counts were recorded for this clone. The chain uses TRBV6-6 and TRBJ2-7, with TRBD1 matching 7 bases. V lost 7 bases to trimming and J lost 4 bases; unmatched junction nucleotides: 10. The germline gives CDR1 MNHNY, CDR2 SVGAGI (reference sequence). This CDR3 region has 14 residues. The DNA of the CDR3 is TGTGCCAGCACCACCCCGGGACAGACTTACGAGCAGTACTTC. This encodes CASTTPGQTYEQYF.